This is a list of T cell receptor beta chains from one sample in a study of PD-1 blockade in classical Hodgkin lymphoma. The protocol was immunoSEQ multiplex PCR, while the TCRdb copy is restricted to in-frame clones and leaves out a portion. In the table there are some 60,000 clones, around 91% of which are singletons. The sequencing used peripheral blood mononuclear cells (PBMCs), collected at baseline. Every receptor here comes from a human donor with classical Hodgkin lymphoma. Each CDR3 is given with its conserved first and last residue. A D gene is named only where the DNA matches it firmly. Rows give clone size only sometimes, using once, few, many, or a class for an expanded clone.

TRBV25-1,TRBJ2-4,NA,NA,TGTGCCAGCAGTTTGTTACCCAAAAACATTCAGTACTTC,CASSLLPKNIQYF
TRBV6-1,TRBJ2-3,NA,TRBD2,TGTGCCAGCAGTGGGACTAGCGGGGGGCATACTAGCACAGATACGCAGTATTTT,CASSGTSGGHTSTDTQYF
TRBV7-8,TRBJ2-1,NA,TRBD2,TGTGCCAGCAGCACTAGCGAAGGGCGGTCGGTGAGGGAGCAGTTCTTC,CASSTSEGRSVREQFF
TRBV10-1,TRBJ1-4,NA,NA,TGCGCCAGCGGGGAAACGGATCGGAAACTGTTTTTT,CASGETDRKLFF
TRBV6-5,TRBJ2-1,NA,NA,TGTGCCAGCAGATCGGACAGCTTCAATGAGCAGTTCTTC,CASRSDSFNEQFF
TRBV5-1,TRBJ2-2,NA,NA,TGCGCCAGCAGCTCACACCCAGCATCCGGGGAGCTGTTTTTT,CASSSHPASGELFF
TRBV6-5,TRBJ2-5,NA,NA,TGTGCCAGCGATCTTTTGGGCGGGACCCAGTACTTC,CASDLLGGTQYF
TRBV27,TRBJ1-1,NA,NA,NA,CASSSSRLPLNTEAFF
TRBV2,TRBJ1-5,NA,NA,TGTGCCAGCAGCGGAAGGGGTAGGGCCAATCAGCCCCAGCATTTT,CASSGRGRANQPQHF
TRBV4-2,TRBJ2-3,NA,TRBD2,TGTGCCAGCAGCCAAGTAACTAGCGGGGAGCTAGATACGCAGTATTTT,CASSQVTSGELDTQYF
TRBV9,TRBJ2-1,once,TRBD1,TGTGCCAGCAGCGTAGCGGGACAGGTTTACAATGAGCAGTTCTTC,CASSVAGQVYNEQFF
TRBV13,TRBJ2-7,NA,TRBD1,TGTGCCAGCAGCCTGAAAACAGGGGGTAGTGAGCAGTACTTC,CASSLKTGGSEQYF
TRBV10-3,TRBJ1-1,NA,NA,TGTGCCATCAGTAGTCGCGGGGCGAACACTGAAGCTTTCTTT,CAISSRGANTEAFF
TRBV6-5,TRBJ2-1,once,NA,TGTGTCACAACCGGGACCTCTTACAATGAGCAGTTCTTC,CVTTGTSYNEQFF
TRBV5-1,TRBJ1-1,NA,TRBD1,TGCGCCAGCAGCCTACAGGGGCTTGAAGCTTTCTTT,CASSLQGLEAFF
TRBV30,TRBJ1-6,NA,NA,TGTGCCTGGACGGGGGGGGGAGATTCACCCCTCCACTTT,CAWTGGGDSPLHF
TRBV27,TRBJ2-2,NA,NA,TGTGCCAGCAGTTTATCTCGCCCGGGATCCGGGGAGCTGTTTTTT,CASSLSRPGSGELFF
TRBV5-4,TRBJ1-1,NA,TRBD1,TGTGCCAGCAGCTTGTATAGGGGGCAGAACACTGAAGCTTTCTTT,CASSLYRGQNTEAFF
TRBV7-2,TRBJ2-3,NA,NA,TGTGCCACCCGGGGGGATACGCAGTATTTT,CATRGDTQYF
TRBV27,TRBJ2-3,once,TRBD2,TGTGCCAGCAGTTTACCCCCGCGGTTAGCGGGGAAGGGCACAGATACGCAGTATTTT,CASSLPPRLAGKGTDTQYF
TRBV5-1,TRBJ1-2,NA,NA,TGCGCCAGCAGCCCGGCGGGTGGAAATGGCTACACCTTC,CASSPAGGNGYTF
TRBV6-5,TRBJ2-3,NA,TRBD1,TGTGCCGCTCGCGGACAGGGCAAAAATACGCAGTATTTT,CAARGQGKNTQYF
TRBV15,TRBJ1-2,NA,NA,TGTGCCACCAGCGATCGGGAGGGGCGCGACTATGGCTACACCTTC,CATSDREGRDYGYTF
TRBV7-6,TRBJ2-2,NA,NA,TGTGCCAGCAGAGGCTGGGGGCGAGTCGGGGAGCTGTTTTTT,CASRGWGRVGELFF
TRBV18,TRBJ1-2,NA,NA,TGTGCCAGCTCCCTACAGGGCTCCTATGGCTACACCTTC,CASSLQGSYGYTF
TRBV2,TRBJ1-2,NA,NA,TGTGCCAGCACCGAGGGACCCTATGGCTACACCTTC,CASTEGPYGYTF
TRBV6-5,TRBJ1-1,NA,TRBD1,TGTGCCAGCAGCCAAGGACAGGATTGGGCTTTCTTT,CASSQGQDWAFF
TRBV5-6,TRBJ1-3,NA,NA,TGTGCCAGCGGGTCGCTTGGGGGAATTGATGGAAACACCATATATTTT,CASGSLGGIDGNTIYF
TRBV6-6,TRBJ1-1,NA,NA,TGTGCCAGCAGTGCCCCAGGGTCGATGAACACTGAAGCTTTCTTT,CASSAPGSMNTEAFF
TRBV18,TRBJ1-3,NA,NA,TGTGCCAGCTCACTCGGTGGGGACACCATATATTTT,CASSLGGDTIYF
TRBV6-5,TRBJ2-7,NA,TRBD1,TGTGCCAGCAAGGGACAGGGGACTTTTGAGCAGTACTTC,CASKGQGTFEQYF
TRBV18,TRBJ2-2,NA,NA,TGTGCCAGCTCATCGGGGATCCGGTCAATCGCCGGGGAGCTGTTTTTT,CASSSGIRSIAGELFF
TRBV7-2,TRBJ1-3,NA,NA,TGTGCCAGCAGCTTGAGAAACACCATATATTTT,CASSLRNTIYF
TRBV7-6,TRBJ1-1,once,TRBD1,TGTGCCAGCAGCTTGGGCAGGGGGGGGATACGGAACACTGAAGCTTTCTTT,CASSLGRGGIRNTEAFF
TRBV6-5,TRBJ1-5,NA,NA,TGTGCCAGCAGTTACTTGAATCAGCCCCAGCATTTT,CASSYLNQPQHF
TRBV29-1,TRBJ1-1,NA,TRBD1,TGCAGTTCCCGTGGACAGGGCACTGAAGCTTTCTTT,CSSRGQGTEAFF
TRBV5-5,TRBJ2-7,once,NA,TGTGCCACCCAGACAGCGATCTACGAGCAGTACTTC,CATQTAIYEQYF
TRBV7-9,TRBJ2-7,NA,TRBD1,TGTGCCAGCAGGCCCCGGACAGGGGTTTCCTACGAGCAGTACTTC,CASRPRTGVSYEQYF
TRBV2,TRBJ1-1,NA,NA,TGTGCCAGCAGTGTAGGCTTGAACACTGAAGCTTTCTTT,CASSVGLNTEAFF
TRBV28,TRBJ2-1,NA,TRBD2,TGTGCCAGCAGTCCTCTCCCGACTAGCGGGGGGCGGGATGAGCAGTTCTTC,CASSPLPTSGGRDEQFF
TRBV29-1,TRBJ2-2,NA,TRBD1,TGCAGCGTTGGGACAGGGTCCACCGGGGAGCTGTTTTTT,CSVGTGSTGELFF
TRBV6-6,TRBJ2-2,NA,NA,TGTGCCAGCAGCCCCGGGCCAAACACCGGGGAGCTGTTTTTT,CASSPGPNTGELFF
TRBV7-2,TRBJ1-5,NA,TRBD1,TGTGCCAGCAGCTTAGCGGGACAGCCCACGGTGTCCCAGCATTTT,CASSLAGQPTVSQHF
TRBV2,TRBJ1-3,NA,NA,TGTGCCAGCATTCCACAGGTCTCTGGAAACACCATATATTTT,CASIPQVSGNTIYF
TRBV11-2,TRBJ2-3,NA,NA,TGTGCCAGCCAAATGTGGTGGGCGGATACAGATACGCAGTATTTT,CASQMWWADTDTQYF
TRBV6-1,TRBJ2-7,NA,TRBD1,TGTGCCAGCAGTGCTAATCCGGGACAGGGAGGGGACGAGCAGTACTTC,CASSANPGQGGDEQYF
TRBV4-2,TRBJ1-2,NA,NA,TGTGCCAGCAGCCAAGAACCAGTCTCTAACTATGGCTACACCTTC,CASSQEPVSNYGYTF
TRBV18,TRBJ2-6,NA,NA,TGTGCCAGCTCCCAAAGGGAACAGCCCCCTCGCTCTGGGGCCAACGTCCTGACTTTC,CASSQREQPPRSGANVLTF
TRBV5-6,TRBJ2-7,NA,NA,TGTGCCAGCAGCTGTGAACAGGCGGACTACGAGCAGTACTTC,CASSCEQADYEQYF
TRBV6-5,TRBJ2-7,once,NA,TGTGCCATCAAGGACAGCCGCTCCTACGAGCAGTACTTC,CAIKDSRSYEQYF
TRBV7-2,TRBJ1-2,NA,NA,TGTGCCAGCAGCCGAAGGTGGAACTATGGCTACACCTTC,CASSRRWNYGYTF
TRBV28,TRBJ1-2,NA,TRBD1,TGTGCCAGCAGTTTATTAGGGGGCGGCTATGGCTACACCTTC,CASSLLGGGYGYTF
TRBV19,TRBJ2-4,NA,TRBD1,TGTGCCAGTAGTGACACAGGGGGGTCCTTTCTAGCCAAAAACATTCAGTACTTC,CASSDTGGSFLAKNIQYF
TRBV30,TRBJ2-2,NA,TRBD2,TGTGCCTGGAGTGTATCGGGGGGAGGTATCGGGGAGCTGTTTTTT,CAWSVSGGGIGELFF
TRBV4-1,TRBJ1-3,NA,NA,TGCGCCAGCAGCCAAGTTATGGGAAACACCATATATTTT,CASSQVMGNTIYF
TRBV2,TRBJ1-6,once,TRBD1,TGTGCCAGCAGTGAGCGAACCCTTGCCCCCTCCGGTGGAGGACAGGGGAGTTCACCCCTCCACTTT,CASSERTLAPSGGGQGSSPLHF
TRBV19,TRBJ1-1,NA,TRBD1,TGTGCCAGCTCGGGACAGCTGAACACTGAAGCTTTCTTT,CASSGQLNTEAFF
TRBV27,TRBJ1-2,NA,TRBD1,TGTGCCAGCAGTTTGGGGACAGGAACTAACTATGGCTACACCTTC,CASSLGTGTNYGYTF
TRBV6-1,TRBJ2-7,NA,NA,TGTGCCAGCACCTCCAGTGGGAGTACCTACGAGCAGTACTTC,CASTSSGSTYEQYF